The 26 T cell receptor beta chains reported below all come from one sample, sequenced in a study of cytomegalovirus exposure and HLA in healthy donors listed by TCRdb under 2017. Receptor libraries were prepared by the immunoSEQ multiplex PCR assay. The multiplex PCR relied on a mix of 60 forward primers for TCR Vbeta segments and 13 reverse primers for TCR Jbeta segments. TCRdb limited this immuneACCESS table to in-frame rearrangements with V and J called. A share of clones is missing; checked studies link under half to unresolved V genes, and the rest is unexplained. The sample yields about 110,000 clones; more than 60% were counted once. The top ten clones comprise roughly 2.5% of the sample. The source material was PBMCs. Every receptor here comes from a man aged 40-50 years in good health and CMV-seronegative.

The chain has TRBV5-4 and TRBJ2-4; 8 bases align to TRBD1. This CDR3 comprises 15 residues. Germline assignment: CDR1 SGHNT and CDR2 YYREEE (reference sequence). Unmatched junction bases numbered 3, after V lost 4 bases and J lost 0 bases. The CDR3 DNA reads TGTGCCAGCAGCGAAGACAGGGGAGCCAAAAACATTCAGTACTTC. Amino acids: CASSEDRGAKNIQYF.

The chain is built from TRBV6-1 and TRBJ2-5; D gene unclear. Germline V lookup: CDR1 MNHNS, CDR2 SASEGT. V was cut by 4 bases and J by 5 bases, with 11 bases left in between. CDR3 length: 13 residues. The CDR3 region has the DNA TGTGCCAGCAGTGGCTTTAACGGGGAGACCCAGTACTTC. Protein: CASSGFNGETQYF.

The V call is TRBV11-1, the J call TRBJ1-1; D unresolved. This CDR3 has 14 residues. Germline-derived CDR1 and CDR2 are SGHAT and FQDESV (reference sequence). Trimming took 4 bases from V and 1 from J, leaving 10 bases between them. The chain's CDR3 is CASSYLLRNTEAFF. CDR3 sequence (DNA): TGTGCCAGCAGCTACTTACTGAGGAACACTGAAGCTTTCTTT.

Of note for this clone: An end of the junction does not agree with germline; a read error may underlie this. V gene TRBV6-1 combines with J gene TRBJ1-2, with 7 bases fitting TRBD1. The CDR3 totals 15 residues. Germline V lookup: CDR1 MNHNS, CDR2 SASEGT. As DNA, the CDR3 is TGTGCCAGCAGGGAAGGACAGGCTTTTAACTATGGCTACACCTTC. Encoded protein: CASREGQAFNYGYTF.

The V gene is TRBV11-2, the J gene TRBJ1-3; D unclear. The CDR3 contains 15 residues. Deletions cut 2 bases from V and 2 bases from J, with 10 bases between. Germline V gives CDR1 SGHAT, CDR2 FQNNGV. CDR3 bases: TGTGCCAGCAGCTTATCAGGAAGACCTGGAAACACCATATATTTT. Translation gives CASSLSGRPGNTIYF.

The V and J genes are TRBV19 and TRBJ2-6; perhaps TRBD2 as D (7 bases). Trimming removed 0 bases from V and 2 bases from J, with 23 bases in between. This CDR3 has 21 amino acids. Germline CDR1 reads LNHDA; CDR2 reads SQIVND (reference sequence). Here the CDR3 DNA reads TGTGCCAGTAGTATAGATTGGTCGGGAGGCGGAGGGGGACCTGGGGCCAACGTCCTGACTTTC. This encodes CASSIDWSGGGGGPGANVLTF.

The chain recombines TRBV19 with TRBJ1-1; D might be TRBD1 (5 bases). Germline CDR1 reads LNHDA; CDR2 reads SQIVND (reference sequence). The CDR3 is 13 amino acids. V dropped 3 bases and J dropped 5 bases, with 10 bases sitting between them. In DNA form, the CDR3 reads TGTGCCAGTAGTATTCTCCAGGGAACTGAAGCTTTCTTT. Its translation: CASSILQGTEAFF.

V is TRBV19 and J is TRBJ2-5; 7 nucleotides align to TRBD1. Germline loops: CDR1 LNHDA, CDR2 SQIVND (reference sequence). The CDR3 totals 16 residues. The trim removed 6 bases at V and 3 bases at J, leaving 13 bases unmatched. CDR3 nucleotides: TGTGCCAGTAGCACCTTACCGGGACAGTCTGAAGAGACCCAGTACTTC. Protein sequence: CASSTLPGQSEETQYF.

This clone was picked up a small number of times. V gene TRBV10-3 combines with J gene TRBJ1-5; D gene uncertain. This CDR3 comprises 14 residues. V shed 7 bases and J shed 3 bases, with 13 bases lying between them. The V gene's germline CDR1 is ENHRY and CDR2 SYGVKD. The CDR3 loop is CAIKRDGDNQPQHF. The CDR3 DNA reads TGTGCCATCAAACGTGACGGGGACAATCAGCCCCAGCATTTT.

The gene calls are TRBV2 and TRBJ2-5, with TRBD2 matching 13 bases. CDR3 length equals 15 residues. V was pared by 6 bases and J by 7 bases, with 8 bases of the junction left unmatched. Germline V gene lookup returns CDR1 SNHLY and CDR2 FYNNEI. The CDR3 spells CASRGGTSGEGTQYF. CDR3 in DNA: TGTGCCAGCAGGGGAGGGACTAGCGGGGAGGGGACCCAGTACTTC.

The CDR3 DNA reads as TGTGCCAGCAGTCGGACTAGCGGGGGGGCCTACGAGCAGTACTTC. Protein sequence: CASSRTSGGAYEQYF. The genes are TRBV2 and TRBJ2-7, with 15 positions matching TRBD2. V gave up 5 bases and J gave up 2 bases; unmatched junction bases: 1. Looked up from germline, CDR1 is SNHLY and CDR2 is FYNNEI. The CDR3 consists of 15 residues.

This rearrangement joins TRBV7-8 to TRBJ1-1, with 7 bases aligning to TRBD1. The CDR3 consists of 14 residues. Germline lookup yields CDR1 SGHVS and CDR2 FQNEAQ. Trimming took 5 bases from V and 6 from J; bases not matched to a gene: 9. The CDR3 DNA sequence: TGTGCCAGCAGCCTACCGACAGGGTCGGCTGAAGCTTTCTTT. Its translation is CASSLPTGSAEAFF.

The CDR3 loop is CASSLASLDRGLNTEAFF. DNA of the CDR3: TGTGCCAGCAGCTTAGCCAGTTTGGACAGGGGACTGAACACTGAAGCTTTCTTT. V and J are TRBV7-9 and TRBJ1-1; 9 bases map to TRBD1. CDR3 length: 18 amino acids. From germline, CDR1 is SEHNR and CDR2 FQNEAQ (reference sequence). The trim removed 0 bases at V and 0 bases at J, leaving 8 bases unmatched.

The chain employs TRBV5-4 and TRBJ1-6; no clear D gene. Looked up from germline, CDR1 is SGHNT and CDR2 is YYREEE (reference sequence). This CDR3 comprises 15 residues. V was clipped by 1 base and J by 7 bases, with 12 bases between them. The CDR3 DNA reads as TGTGCCAGCAGCTTGAGCCGGGATTTCAATTCACCCCTCCACTTT. This gives the protein CASSLSRDFNSPLHF. The full variable domain, rest sourced from reference TRBV5-4 and TRBJ1-6, is ETGVTQSPTHLIKTRGQQVTLRCSSQSGHNTVSWYQQALGQGPQFIFQYYREEENGRGNFPPRFSGLQFPNYSSELNVNALELDDSALYLCASSLSRDFNSPLHFGNGTRLTVT.

The chain carries TRBV11-2 and TRBJ2-1; no definite D call. Trimming took off 1 base at V and 5 bases at J, with 12 bases between the two ends. Per germline, CDR1 SGHAT and CDR2 FQNNGV. CDR3 size: 15 residues. CDR3 in DNA: TGTGCCAGCAGCTTAGTACCCGGTAGAGACAATGAGCAGTTCTTC. Protein sequence: CASSLVPGRDNEQFF.

The chain uses TRBV6-6 and TRBJ1-5; 11 positions agree with TRBD1. From germline, CDR1 is MNHNY and CDR2 SVGAGI (reference sequence). This CDR3 has 16 amino acids. Unmatched junction bases numbered 5, after V lost 4 bases and J lost 3 bases. The CDR3 coding sequence is TGTGCCAGCAGTTCCGGGACAGGGGGTTACAATCAGCCCCAGCATTTT. Its protein product is CASSSGTGGYNQPQHF.

Only one count was recorded for this clone. The chain couples TRBV21-1 to TRBJ1-6. TRBV21-1 constitutes a pseudogene. The CDR3 is made up of 13 amino acids. The CDR3 bases are TGTGCCAGCAGCAAGACACTAGGTTCACCCCTCCACTTT. It yields the protein CASSKTLGSPLHF.

The genes are TRBV11-3 and TRBJ2-3; TRBD1 agrees at 10 bases. This CDR3 contains 15 residues. From germline, CDR1 is SGHNT and CDR2 YENEEA. The V and J ends lost 5 bases and 4 bases, in that order; junction bases with no gene match: 6. In DNA form, the CDR3 reads TGTGCCAGCAGCCCGGGACAGGGGTTGGCAGATACGCAGTATTTT. Amino acid sequence: CASSPGQGLADTQYF.

The rearrangement links TRBV9 to TRBJ2-3; TRBD2 might be the D (5 bases). Between the trimmed V and J ends, which lost 0 bases and 0 bases, there was a span of 14 bases. The CDR3 contains 17 residues. Germline CDR1 is SGDLS and CDR2 is YYNGEE. The CDR3 loop is CASSVEVGGVSTDTQYF. CDR3 in DNA: TGTGCCAGCAGCGTAGAAGTAGGAGGTGTGAGCACAGATACGCAGTATTTT.

The chain couples TRBV19 to TRBJ2-1; perhaps TRBD2 as D (6 bases). The CDR3 loop spans 13 amino acids. Germline V gene lookup returns CDR1 LNHDA and CDR2 SQIVND (reference sequence). The V gene lost 6 bases and the J gene lost 9 bases, with 15 bases spanning the gap. CDR3 nucleotides: TGTGCCAGTAGGGGACTCGCTTTAACTGAGCAGTTCTTC. This encodes CASRGLALTEQFF.

The V call is TRBV27, the J call TRBJ1-6; 7 nucleotides agree with TRBD1. CDR3 length: 15 residues. Germline V gene sequence: CDR1 MNHEY, CDR2 SMNVEV (reference sequence). V lost 5 bases and J lost 9; bases outside the gene matches: 10. The CDR3 DNA sequence: TGTGCCAGCAGTCCCGAGACAGGGATACGTTCACCCCTCCACTTT. Its protein is CASSPETGIRSPLHF.

The CDR3 loop reads CASSFLGQGNTEAFF. CDR3 bases: TGTGCCAGCAGCTTCTTGGGACAGGGGAACACTGAAGCTTTCTTT. The chain carries TRBV5-4 and TRBJ1-1; the match to TRBD1 covers 9 bases. The ends lost 2 bases at V and 1 base at J; junction bases unmatched: 3. Per the germline V gene, CDR1 is SGHNT and CDR2 is YYREEE (reference sequence). CDR3 size: 15 residues.

This clone has more than one count but fewer than ten. CDR3 DNA: TGTGCCAGCAGTTCGGACAGGGGGCTCTACGAGCAGTACTTC. Residues: CASSSDRGLYEQYF. The chain couples TRBV2 to TRBJ2-7; 11 nucleotides match TRBD1. CDR3 size: 14 residues. The V gene end was trimmed by 5 bases and the J gene end by 3 bases; junction bases not matched to a gene: 3. In germline, CDR1 is SNHLY, CDR2 FYNNEI.

The genes are TRBV11-2 and TRBJ1-2; D remains ambiguous. The CDR3 spans 13 residues. Trimming stripped 5 bases from V and 1 base from J, with 8 bases between. Per the germline V gene, CDR1 is SGHAT and CDR2 is FQNNGV. The CDR3, as DNA: TGTGCCAGCAGCCCACAGAGTAACTATGGCTACACCTTC. Translating gives CASSPQSNYGYTF.

The CDR3 here is CASSEKVAGGRKNIQYF. CDR3 sequence (DNA): TGTGCCAGCAGTGAAAAGGTAGCGGGGGGCCGCAAAAACATTCAGTACTTC. The V gene is TRBV2, the J gene TRBJ2-4; TRBD2 matches 10 bases. The germline gives CDR1 SNHLY, CDR2 FYNNEI. V shed 2 bases, J shed 3 bases, and the junction held 7 bases outside the gene matches. The CDR3 consists of 17 residues.

The chain combines TRBV18 with TRBJ1-5; D possibly corresponds to TRBD1 (5 bases). CDR3 length: 16 residues. V lost 4 bases to trimming and J lost 3 bases, with 16 bases between them. The germline V gene has CDR1 KGHSH and CDR2 LQKENI. The CDR3 here is CASSQGIGGDNQPQHF. The CDR3, as DNA: TGTGCCAGCTCACAGGGTATCGGGGGGGACAATCAGCCCCAGCATTTT.